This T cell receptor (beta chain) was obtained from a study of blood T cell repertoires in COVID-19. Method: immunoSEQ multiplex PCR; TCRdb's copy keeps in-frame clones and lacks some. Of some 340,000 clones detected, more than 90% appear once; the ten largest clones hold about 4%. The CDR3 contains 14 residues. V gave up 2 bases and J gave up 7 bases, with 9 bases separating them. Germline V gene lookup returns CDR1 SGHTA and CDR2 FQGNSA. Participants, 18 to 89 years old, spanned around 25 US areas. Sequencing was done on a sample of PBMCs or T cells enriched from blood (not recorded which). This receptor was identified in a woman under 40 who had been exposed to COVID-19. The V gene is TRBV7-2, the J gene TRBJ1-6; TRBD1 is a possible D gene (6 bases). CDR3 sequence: CASSLRGLNSPLHF. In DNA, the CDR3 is TGTGCCAGCAGCTTAAGGGGGTTAAATTCACCCCTCCACTTT. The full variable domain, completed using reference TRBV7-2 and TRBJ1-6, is GAGVSQSPSNKVTEKGKDVELRCDPISGHTALYWYRQSLGQGLEFLIYFQGNSAPDKSGLPSDRFSAERTGGSVSTLTIQRTQQEDSAVYLCASSLRGLNSPLHFGNGTRLTVT.